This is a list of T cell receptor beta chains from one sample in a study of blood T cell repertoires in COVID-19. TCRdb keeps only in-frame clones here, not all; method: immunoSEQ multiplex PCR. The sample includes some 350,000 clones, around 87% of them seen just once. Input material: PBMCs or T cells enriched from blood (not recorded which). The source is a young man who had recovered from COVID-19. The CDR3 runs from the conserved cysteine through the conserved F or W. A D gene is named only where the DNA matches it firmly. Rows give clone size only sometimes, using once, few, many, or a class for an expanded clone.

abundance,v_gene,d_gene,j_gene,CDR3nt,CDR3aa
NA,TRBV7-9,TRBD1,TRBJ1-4,TGTGCCAGCAGCTTGGGGACAGAGGGTGAAAAACTGTTTTTT,CASSLGTEGEKLFF
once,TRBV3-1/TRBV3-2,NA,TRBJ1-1,TGTGCCAGCAGCCTGACAGCGAACACTGAAGCTTTCTTT,CASSLTANTEAFF
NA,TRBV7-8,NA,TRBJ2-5,TGTGCCAGCAGCCACACCGGGACACCGGGCTGGGAGACCCAGTACTTC,CASSHTGTPGWETQYF
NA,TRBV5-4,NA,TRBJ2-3,TGTGCCAGCAGCTTGGAAGGACTGTCAGATACGCAGTATTTT,CASSLEGLSDTQYF
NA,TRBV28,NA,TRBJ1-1,TGTGCCAGCAACGCACCCGCCCGGGGGGGCACTGAAGCTTTCTTT,CASNAPARGGTEAFF
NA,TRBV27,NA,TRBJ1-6,TGTGCCAGCAGTTTATCCCAGGGGCCGGGATCACCCCTCCACTTT,CASSLSQGPGSPLHF
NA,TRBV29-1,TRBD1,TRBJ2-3,TGCAGCGTTGTGGGACAGGGTGGAGTAGATACGCAGTATTTT,CSVVGQGGVDTQYF
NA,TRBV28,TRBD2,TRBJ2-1,TGTGCCAGCATTAGACTAGCGGGGCTATTGGGTGAGCAGTTCTTC,CASIRLAGLLGEQFF
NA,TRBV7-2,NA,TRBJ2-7,TGTGCCAGCAGCTTAGCCCTCGGAAGGAGCTCCTACGAGCAGTACTTC,CASSLALGRSSYEQYF
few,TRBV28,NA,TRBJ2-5,TGTGCCAGCAGTCCCCCCCGAGAGACCCAGTACTTC,CASSPPRETQYF
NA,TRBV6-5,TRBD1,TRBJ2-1,TGTGCCAGCACCACCCCGGGACAGGAGGACAATGAGCAGTTCTTC,CASTTPGQEDNEQFF
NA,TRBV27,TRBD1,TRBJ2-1,TGTGCCAGCAGTTACCACAGGGGGTCTGAGCAGTTCTTC,CASSYHRGSEQFF
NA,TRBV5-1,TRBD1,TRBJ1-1,TGCGCCAGCAGCCGAGGACAGGGTTTGGGCTCAGTGAACACTGAAGCTTTCTTT,CASSRGQGLGSVNTEAFF
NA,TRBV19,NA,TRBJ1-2,TGTGCCAGTAGTATAGGAGGTCTTCATGGCTACACCTTC,CASSIGGLHGYTF
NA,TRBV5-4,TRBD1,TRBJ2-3,TGTGCCAGCAGCTTGGGACAGGGCACCGGAACAGATACGCAGTATTTT,CASSLGQGTGTDTQYF
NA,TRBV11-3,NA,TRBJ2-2,TGTGCCAGCAGCTTTGTGGGGGGAACGGCGAACACCGGGGAGCTGTTTTTT,CASSFVGGTANTGELFF
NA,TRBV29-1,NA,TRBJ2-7,TGCAGCGTACGGACAAAAGACAGGGGAGGGAAGATCAAGCAGTACTTC,CSVRTKDRGGKIKQYF
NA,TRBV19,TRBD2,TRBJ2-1,TGTGCCAGTAGTATTAGCGGGCAGAGCTCCTACAATGAGCAGTTCTTC,CASSISGQSSYNEQFF
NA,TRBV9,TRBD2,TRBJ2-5,TGTGCCAGCAGCGTAGGACTAGCGGGGGGGTATTTGGAGACCCAGTACTTC,CASSVGLAGGYLETQYF
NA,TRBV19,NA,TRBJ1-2,TGTGCCAGTAGAGACCCAGCGAGGGGCTACACCTTC,CASRDPARGYTF
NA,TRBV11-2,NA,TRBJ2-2,TGTGCCATCACAGGGGGGGCTGTGGCCGGGGAGCTGTTTTTT,CAITGGAVAGELFF
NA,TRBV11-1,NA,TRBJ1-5,TGTGCCAGCAGCTTGACAGGAGACAATCAGCCCCAGCATTTT,CASSLTGDNQPQHF
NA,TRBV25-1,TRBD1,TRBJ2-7,TGTGCCAGCAGGGCCGGGACAGGCTACGAGCAGTACTTC,CASRAGTGYEQYF
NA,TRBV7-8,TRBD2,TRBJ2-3,TGTGCCAGCAGCCCCTCATCGCCCGGGACTAGCGGGAGCCGCAGCACAGATACGCAGTATTTT,CASSPSSPGTSGSRSTDTQYF
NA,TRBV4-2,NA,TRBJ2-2,TGTGCCAGCAGCCAAGAAACAGTTCCCTCGACCCCACCTTCGAAAAACACCGGGGAGCTGTTTTTT,CASSQETVPSTPPSKNTGELFF
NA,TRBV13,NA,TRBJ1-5,TGTGCCAGCAGCTTAGGCAGCGTGAATCAGCCCCAGCATTTT,CASSLGSVNQPQHF
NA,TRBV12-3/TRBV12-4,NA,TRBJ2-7,TGTGCCAGCAGTTTGCGGCAGGGGATCGAGCAGTACTTC,CASSLRQGIEQYF
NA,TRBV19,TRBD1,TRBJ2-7,TGTGCCAGTAGTATCCCGGGACAGTCGGACGAGCAGTACTTC,CASSIPGQSDEQYF
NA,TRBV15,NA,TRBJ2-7,TGTGCCACCAGCAGAGATTTAGGGGGGGTTACCTACGAGCAGTACTTC,CATSRDLGGVTYEQYF
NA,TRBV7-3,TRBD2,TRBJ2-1,TGTGCCAGCAGCTTAGATCTAGCGGGCGGGGTCGGCGAGCAGTTCTTC,CASSLDLAGGVGEQFF
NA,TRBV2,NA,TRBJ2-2,TGTGCCAGCAGTGGGAGACAGGCCACCGGGGAGCTGTTTTTT,CASSGRQATGELFF
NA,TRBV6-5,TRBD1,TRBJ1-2,TGTGCCAGCCGTTCGGGACAGGGGGCGTTTCAAGGCTACACCTTC,CASRSGQGAFQGYTF
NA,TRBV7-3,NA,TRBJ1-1,TGTGCCAGCAGCCGAGACCCCCGGGGGACGAACACTGAAGCTTTCTTT,CASSRDPRGTNTEAFF
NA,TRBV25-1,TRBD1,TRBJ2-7,TGTGCCAGCAGTGAATCTCCGTGGACAGGGAGCTACGAGCAGTACTTC,CASSESPWTGSYEQYF
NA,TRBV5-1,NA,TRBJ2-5,TGCGCCAGCAGCGGACGGACAGCTCCTGTGCAAATCCAAGAGACCCAGTACTTC,CASSGRTAPVQIQETQYF
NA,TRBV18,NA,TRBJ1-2,TGTGCCAGCTCACCAAAAGGAGGATCTAACTATGGCTACACCTTC,CASSPKGGSNYGYTF
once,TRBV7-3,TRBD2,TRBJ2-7,TGTGCCAGCAGCCGGACTAGCGGAACGGGCGAGCAGTACTTC,CASSRTSGTGEQYF
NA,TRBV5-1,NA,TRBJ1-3,TGCGCCAGCAGCTTCAACCCCACAGGGTCCGGAAACACCATATATTTT,CASSFNPTGSGNTIYF
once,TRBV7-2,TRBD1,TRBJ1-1,TGTGCCAGCAGCTTTTACCTGGACAGGGGGAACACTGAAGCTTTCTTT,CASSFYLDRGNTEAFF
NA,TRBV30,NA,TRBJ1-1,TGTGCCTGGAGCGAATCCCTGGCTGAAACTTTCTTT,CAWSESLAETFF
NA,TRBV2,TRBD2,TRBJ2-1,TGTGCCAGCCAGATGGGGGGGGGAAATGAGCAGTTCTTC,CASQMGGGNEQFF
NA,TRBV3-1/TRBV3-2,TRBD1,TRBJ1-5,TGTGCCAGCAGCCGGACAGGGATCAATCAGCCCCAGCATTTT,CASSRTGINQPQHF
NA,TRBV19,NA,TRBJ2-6,TGTGCCAGTCATCCAGTCGATGGGGCCAACGTCCTGACTTTC,CASHPVDGANVLTF
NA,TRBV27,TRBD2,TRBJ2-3,TGTGCCAGCAGTTCCTTAGCGGGGGGATACACAGATACGCAGTATTTT,CASSSLAGGYTDTQYF
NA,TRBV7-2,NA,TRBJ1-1,TGTGCCAGCAGCTTAGGCTCAGTGAACACTGAAGCTTTCTTT,CASSLGSVNTEAFF
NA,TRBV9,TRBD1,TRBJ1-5,TGTGCCAGCAGCGTACAGGGGGCCGATCAGCCCCAGCATTTT,CASSVQGADQPQHF
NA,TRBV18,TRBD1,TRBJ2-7,TGTGCCAGCTCACCACGACAAACCCGGACAGGTGGCGAGCAGTACTTC,CASSPRQTRTGGEQYF